This TCR beta chain was captured in a study of blood T cell repertoires in COVID-19 (dated by TCRdb to 2018 to 2020). Study-level background: Collaborator samples came from the United States, Italy and Spain and covered acute and convalescent phases of COVID-19. The prospective study material was composed of cDNA or gDNA derived from T cells, B-cell-depleted T cells, or PBMCs. Subjects who had been exposed to COVID-19, were actively infected with it, or had recovered from it provided the deeply sampled blood TCRbeta repertoires that made up the dataset. The repertoires were released in a freely available public database meant as a resource for research on the immune response to SARS-CoV-2. Samples were obtained from the ongoing ImmuneRACE study (first 160 participants) and from 950 to 1,500 subjects provided by 6 global collaborators. A de-identified subject ID, COVID-19 status, age in years and sex were almost always included in the sample metadata. Where available, HLA class I and class II types were taken from metadata supplied by the sample provider and were not determined by assay-based typing.

The immunoSEQ Assay, a bias-controlled multiplex PCR, was used to amplify TCRbeta CDR3 regions from genomic DNA. In the authors' own workflow: The number of nucleated cells in each sample was estimated by amplification of reference gene primers within the assay. To quantify the absolute abundance of each unique TCRbeta CDR3 rearrangement, sequence reads were collapsed and filtered. For each sample, productive Simpson clonality was calculated as the square root of Simpson's diversity index over productive rearrangements. TCRdb retrieved this table from immuneACCESS and kept in-frame rearrangements only. Not all clones are present; in checked studies, unresolved V genes account for under half, and no reason is known for the remainder. The V and J calls and clone size are taken from that table; D and trimming were inferred from the DNA. The sample records approximately 280,000 clones, 89% of which are singletons. Of the sample, around 2.1% is held by the ten largest clones.

With regard to this clone: The antigen it binds to is not known. The input lacks base qualities; no much larger clone sits a single base away.

The collaborating institutions used their own protocols to collect whole blood in K2EDTA tubes. Collaborator samples were shipped for TCRbeta analysis as frozen whole blood, isolated PBMCs, or DNA extracted from either sample type. Beyond this particular receptor, the publication reports: Clinical and demographic metadata were provided uncurated, with the amount varying by source and participant.

Sequenced sample: peripheral blood. This sequence originates from a man aged 45-60 years with acute or convalescent COVID-19.

The sequence in DNA is TGTGCCAGCAGCTTAAGACAGGGCGATAACAATGAGCAGTTCTTC. Its coded protein is CASSLRQGDNNEQFF. This chain joins TRBV7-3 to TRBJ2-1, with 7 bases aligning to TRBD1. Trimming leaves V shorter by 1 base and J shorter by 5 bases, with the junction holding 5 bases beyond the gene matches. As encoded in the germline V gene, CDR1 is SGHTA while CDR2 is FQGTGA. Including the terminal cysteine and phenylalanine, the CDR3 comprises 15 residues. Only CDR3 DNA remains: 45 bases, in frame from the first base.